The T cell receptor beta chain described here comes from a study of T cells in narcolepsy listed by TCRdb under 2018. Study-wide context: Patients with narcolepsy type 1 or type 2 (NT1, NT2) and healthy control donors were enrolled in the study. To look for autoreactive T cells in narcolepsy patients that target self-antigens of hypocretin neurons (hypocretin, TRIB2), the study used TCR Vbeta sequencing to follow clonotypes in blood and CSF.

On this clone: Its antigen specificity is not known. The input lacks base qualities; no much larger clone sits a single base away.

Memory CD4+ T cells were sorted ex vivo from peripheral blood of narcolepsy patients and healthy controls for TCR Vbeta sequencing. The receptor library was made with the immunoSEQ multiplex PCR assay. TCRdb re-hosts the immuneACCESS table, in-frame sequences only. Its copies lack some clones; in the studies checked, an unresolved V gene accounts for under half of them, and the cause for the rest is not known. Recorded for this sample are about 40,000 clones; 88% of them occurred a single time. Around 1.3% of the sample goes to the ten largest clones. What the study reported, not specific to this receptor: Autoreactive clonotypes were reported to be detected serially in the blood of the same patients and of different patients, but not in the blood of healthy controls. Numbers of sequenced blood memory CD4+ clonotypes were comparable, averaging about 40,000 in patients and 30,000 to 35,000 in controls. Some blood memory CD4+ repertoires from patients and controls contained no sequences matching autoreactive T cell clones. Plots that compared CSF and blood CD4+ T cell clonotypes from the same patient highlighted HCRT-specific and TRIB2-specific autoreactive clonotypes.

The germline V gene yields SGDLS for CDR1 and YYNGEE for CDR2. The CDR3 goes from the cysteine to the phenylalanine over 18 residues. The entry retains the CDR3 DNA only, 54 bases that are in frame from base 1. V is pared back by 3 bases and J by 0 bases, with 16 bases lying between the germline termini. This receptor was obtained from a human donor with narcolepsy. The sequenced sample consisted of CD45RA- memory CD4+ T cells from PBMCs. The cell subset or site label for this specimen denotes: memory T cells sorted ex vivo from peripheral blood. This receptor chain uses TRBV9 and TRBJ1-6, with the D gene too uncertain to name. DNA sequence: TGTGCCAGCAGCGGGTCCACCCAGACCTCCTCCTATAATTCACCCCTCCACTTT. It codes for CASSGSTQTSSYNSPLHF.